The clone carrying this T cell receptor beta chain was seen only a few times. Its antigen is unidentified. This CDR3 has 15 residues. CDR1 SGHDT and CDR2 YYEEEE come from the germline V gene. Germline trimming cut 4 bases from V and 3 bases from J; bases unmatched to any gene: 4. These data belong to a study of blood T cells in healthy people across ages. Combining a sample-barcoded 5' primer with a J-beta primer mix, a second PCR ran for about 7 to 11 cycles. A single record per CDR3 protein comes from TCRdb applying MiXCR to the 5' RACE reads. The sample comprises 950,000 to 1,200,000 distinct CDR3 sequences, 35% to 40% of which are singletons, and roughly 14% rests with the top ten. Overall study findings and caveats: The CMV status of each donor remained undetermined, and this could have confounded shifts in expanded clonotypes.

The sample consisted of blood. The chain links TRBV5-6 to TRBJ2-1; 10 bases match TRBD2. The sequence came from a man between 18 and 35 years old in good health. The CDR3 bases are TGTGCCAGCAGCAAACTAGCGGGGCACTACAATGAGCAGTTCTTC. It yields the protein CASSKLAGHYNEQFF.